Shown below are 7 T cell receptor beta chains from a single sample sequenced in a study of blood T cells in healthy people across ages. Primed by a sample-barcoded 5' primer and a J-beta primer mix, a second PCR proceeded for about 7 to 11 cycles. In TCRdb, the 5' RACE reads were re-called with MiXCR into one record per CDR3 protein. The repertoire holds roughly 800,000 distinct CDR3 sequences, around 25% seen once, with around 3.6% in the top ten. These data were also filed under a second study, of T cells of mothers and their children.

The sequencing sample was made of blood. Receptors originate from a boy between 10 and 17 years old in good health.

Only one count was recorded for this clonotype. This rearrangement joins TRBV15 to TRBJ2-1; a weak D match, TRBD1 (5 bases). The end of the DNA fits TRBJ2-7 better, so the J call may be wrong. The CDR3 spans 16 residues. Germline V gene sequence: CDR1 LNHNV, CDR2 YYDKDF (reference sequence). CDR3 sequence: CATSREGAGPGYEQYF. The CDR3, as DNA: TGTGCCACCAGCAGAGAAGGGGCAGGACCCGGATACGAGCAGTACTTC.

This clonotype has a handful of counts. This chain uses TRBV7-2 with TRBJ1-6; maybe TRBD1 (6 bases). V lost 5 bases to trimming and J lost 6 bases, with 14 bases between them. The CDR3 has 15 residues. In germline, CDR1 is SGHTA, CDR2 FQGNSA. The CDR3 region is CASSVWGALNSPLHF. The CDR3 DNA sequence: TGTGCCAGCAGCGTTTGGGGGGCACTTAATTCACCCCTCCACTTT.

The chain carries TRBV7-2 and TRBJ1-5, with a tentative D call TRBD1 (5 bases). V dropped 3 bases and J dropped 7 bases, with 10 bases sitting between them. Germline-derived CDR1 and CDR2 are SGHTA and FQGNSA. The CDR3 is 13 residues long. The CDR3, as DNA: TGTGCCAGCAGCTTTCGGGACGTACAGCCCCAGCATTTT. Amino acids: CASSFRDVQPQHF.

This clonotype was observed many times. The chain combines TRBV20-1 with TRBJ2-5; TRBD1 matches at 9 bases. Germline loops: CDR1 DFQATT, CDR2 SNEGSKA (reference sequence). V lost 7 bases and J lost 5; bases outside the gene matches: 11. The CDR3 covers 14 residues. CDR3 in DNA: TGCAGTGGCCCGGACAGGGGAACGGGTGAGACCCAGTACTTC. Translated, it gives CSGPDRGTGETQYF.

This clonotype was seen at least ten times. CDR3 sequence (DNA): TGCGCCAGCAGCTTGGCAGGTCCGAACACTGAAGCTTTCTTT. This gives the protein CASSLAGPNTEAFF. This chain links TRBV5-1 with TRBJ1-1; D is undetermined. This CDR3 is built from 14 residues. Deletions cut 0 bases from V and 1 base from J, with 7 bases between. The V gene's germline CDR1 is SGHRS and CDR2 YFSETQ. The full variable domain, with the rest looked up from reference TRBV5-1 and TRBJ1-1, is KAGVTQTPRYLIKTRGQQVTLSCSPISGHRSVSWYQQTPGQGLQFLFEYFSETQRNKGNFPGRFSGRQFSNSRSEMNVSTLELGDSALYLCASSLAGPNTEAFFGQGTRLTVV.

In its sample, this clonotype was seen a few times. Compared with germline, one end of the junction differs, possibly owing to a read error. The chain joins TRBV20-1 to TRBJ2-1; 9 bases map to TRBD2. Germline assignment: CDR1 DFQATT and CDR2 SNEGSKA (reference sequence). The CDR3 spans 15 residues. The CDR3 loop reads CSARDPLAGYNEQFF. CDR3 coding DNA: TGCAGTGCTAGAGATCCCCTAGCGGGGTACAATGAGCAGTTCTTT.

This clonotype was picked up one time. CDR3 coding DNA: TGCAGTGCTGATGCGACAGGAGCCTACGAGCAGTACTTC. Residues: CSADATGAYEQYF. The V call is TRBV20-1, the J call TRBJ2-7, with a tentative D call TRBD1 (6 bases). The CDR3 runs to 13 residues. Per germline, CDR1 DFQATT and CDR2 SNEGSKA (reference sequence). The V end was cut by 5 bases, the J end by 2 bases, with 13 bases between.